The 24 T cell receptor beta chains below come from one sample, sequenced in a study of graft-versus-host responses after intestinal transplantation (dated by TCRdb to the early 2020s). These receptors lack a known antigen. Library prep was done by the immunoSEQ multiplex PCR assay. TCRdb took this table from immuneACCESS and kept in-frame rearrangements with V and J called. Such tables lack part of the clones; where checked against another copy, unresolved V genes explain under half of the gap, and the rest is unexplained. Here the sample has under 95,000 clones; roughly 85% occur a single time. The biggest ten clones account for more than 0.8% of the sample. Per the publication, the time point label means: cells obtained before transplantation from donor or recipient. The sequences come from unstimulated CD4+ T cells sorted from spleen or lymph node cells, collected before intestinal transplant. Receptors originate from a human donor who received an intestinal transplant.

The V and J genes are TRBV28 and TRBJ2-7; weak D call: TRBD2 (5 bases). Germline assignment: CDR1 MDHEN and CDR2 SYDVKM. V was pared by 8 bases and J by 8 bases, with 22 bases between. The CDR3 is 14 amino acids. The CDR3: CASGSEGPTRKQYF. CDR3 bases: TGTGCCAGCGGATCCGAGGGCCCAACTAGGAAGCAGTACTTC.

The chain combines TRBV6-1 with TRBJ1-1; 8 nucleotides align to TRBD1. CDR1 is MNHNS and CDR2 is SASEGT in the germline V gene. The CDR3 spans 14 residues. With 4 bases clipped from V and 1 base from J, the junction kept 2 bases outside the gene matches. This CDR3 reads CASSVDRGNTEAFF. For the CDR3, the DNA is TGTGCCAGCAGTGTAGACAGGGGGAACACTGAAGCTTTCTTT.

Worth noting for this clone: Other DNA sequences of this sample code for an identical CDR3. This chain links TRBV6-6 with TRBJ2-2; perhaps TRBD1 as D (6 bases). The germline gives CDR1 MNHNY, CDR2 SVGAGI (reference sequence). The CDR3 runs to 13 residues. V was pared by 3 bases and J by 6 bases, with 8 bases between. The CDR3 reads CASSYAGAGELFF. The CDR3 DNA reads TGTGCCAGCAGTTATGCAGGGGCCGGGGAGCTGTTTTTT.

The chain carries TRBV25-1 and TRBJ1-5; D is unclear. Deletions cut 4 bases from V and 4 bases from J, with 14 bases between. Germline CDR1 MGHDK, CDR2 SYGVNS. CDR3 size: 15 residues. The CDR3 here is CASSARGEGNQPQHF. CDR3 coding DNA: TGTGCCAGCAGTGCTCGCGGGGAAGGTAATCAGCCCCAGCATTTT.

This clone was picked up many times. The genes are TRBV6-1 and TRBJ1-6; D is ambiguous. Germline V gene lookup returns CDR1 MNHNS and CDR2 SASEGT. The CDR3 spans 15 residues. V was pared by 6 bases and J by 2 bases, with 11 bases between. The CDR3 sequence is CASRSGDTYNSPLHF. The CDR3 nucleotides are TGTGCCAGCAGGTCCGGGGATACCTATAATTCACCCCTCCACTTT.

The chain couples TRBV27 to TRBJ1-6, with 8 bases fitting TRBD1. This CDR3 comprises 16 residues. CDR1 MNHEY and CDR2 SMNVEV come from the germline V gene (reference sequence). Trimming removed 4 bases from V and 6 bases from J; junction bases left unmatched: 8. CDR3 nucleotide sequence: TGTGCCAGCAGTTCGATGTCAGGGGGCCCTAATTCACCCCTCCACTTT. It is translated as CASSSMSGGPNSPLHF.

The rearrangement uses TRBV7-2 and TRBJ2-3; tentative D call: TRBD2 (6 bases). The V gene lost 5 bases and the J gene lost 3 bases, with 15 bases spanning the gap. The germline CDR1 and CDR2 sequences are SGHTA and FQGNSA. This CDR3 spans 15 amino acids. CDR3 region: CASSRSWGRTDTQYF. The CDR3 nucleotides are TGTGCCAGCAGCCGATCTTGGGGGAGGACAGATACGCAGTATTTT.

This clone was picked up one time. The V gene is TRBV4-1, the J gene TRBJ1-2; 7 bases map to TRBD1. CDR1 is MGHRA and CDR2 is YSYEKL in the germline V gene. The CDR3 contains 13 residues. After removal of 4 bases from V and 7 bases from J, the junction contained 6 bases not matched to a gene. In DNA, the CDR3 is TGCGCCAGCAGCCCTCGCCAGGGGGGTGGCTACACCTTC. This sequence encodes CASSPRQGGGYTF.

The gene calls are TRBV19 and TRBJ2-1; the match to TRBD2 covers 7 bases. There are 18 residues in the CDR3. V shed 4 bases and J 6 bases; nucleotides not matched to a gene: 18. Germline V gene lookup returns CDR1 LNHDA and CDR2 SQIVND (reference sequence). For the CDR3, the DNA is TGTGCCAGTAGTAGGTCGGCGGGGTGGCGGGAGCTGGGCAATGAGCAGTTCTTC. Translating it yields CASSRSAGWRELGNEQFF. The full variable domain, with the rest looked up from reference TRBV19 and TRBJ2-1, is DGGITQSPKYLFRKEGQNVTLSCEQNLNHDAMYWYRQDPGQGLRLIYYSQIVNDFQKGDIAEGYSVSREKKESFPLTVTSAQKNPTAFYLCASSRSAGWRELGNEQFFGPGTRLTVL.

This chain uses TRBV11-2 with TRBJ2-1; D gene uncertain. The CDR3 loop spans 15 amino acids. The V gene lost 1 base and the J gene lost 13 bases, with 20 bases spanning the gap. Germline loops: CDR1 SGHAT, CDR2 FQNNGV. CDR3: CASSLGAGRSTSQFF. In DNA, the CDR3 is TGTGCCAGCAGCTTAGGGGCTGGTCGAAGCACCTCTCAGTTCTTC. The full variable domain, in which reference TRBV11-2 and TRBJ2-1 provide the parts outside the CDR3, is EAGVAQSPRYKIIEKRQSVAFWCNPISGHATLYWYQQILGQGPKLLIQFQNNGVVDDSQLPKDRFSAERLKGVDSTLKIQPAKLEDSAVYLCASSLGAGRSTSQFFGPGTRLTVL.

V and J are TRBV13 and TRBJ2-5, with 9 bases identical to TRBD1. Germline CDR1 reads PRHDT; CDR2 reads FYEKMQ (reference sequence). The junction had 4 bases not matched to a gene; V was cut back by 1 base and J by 4 bases. This CDR3 has 15 amino acids. The CDR3 protein is CASSLDTGGRETQYF. The CDR3 DNA follows: TGTGCCAGCAGCTTAGATACAGGGGGCAGAGAGACCCAGTACTTC. The full variable domain, its missing parts supplied by reference TRBV13 and TRBJ2-5, is AAGVIQSPRHLIKEKRETATLKCYPIPRHDTVYWYQQGPGQDPQFLISFYEKMQSDKGSIPDRFSAQQFSDYHSELNMSSLELGDSALYFCASSLDTGGRETQYFGPGTRLLVL.

This chain links TRBV7-9 with TRBJ1-2; TRBD1 might be the D (6 bases). The CDR3 has 12 residues. Per the germline V gene, CDR1 is SEHNR and CDR2 is FQNEAQ (reference sequence). V lost 5 bases to trimming and J lost 12 bases, with 16 bases between them. This CDR3 reads CASSRRDTEHTF. CDR3 sequence (DNA): TGTGCCAGCAGCCGCCGGGACACCGAGCACACCTTC.

The chain links TRBV25-1 to TRBJ1-6, with a weak D call TRBD1 (5 bases). Germline CDR1 and CDR2: MGHDK and SYGVNS. The V end was cut by 3 bases, the J end by 9 bases, with 24 bases between. CDR3 length: 18 amino acids. CDR3 sequence reads: CASSESRGFRDYSSPLHF. CDR3 bases: TGTGCCAGCAGTGAGAGTAGGGGTTTCCGGGACTATTCTTCACCCCTCCACTTT.

The CDR3 sequence: CASSFYRGTDTQYF. CDR3 coding DNA: TGCGCCAGCAGCTTCTACAGGGGCACAGATACGCAGTATTTT. The rearrangement links TRBV5-1 to TRBJ2-3, with D possibly matching TRBD1 (6 bases). This CDR3 contains 14 residues. In germline, CDR1 is SGHRS, CDR2 YFSETQ. V was trimmed by 2 bases and J by 1 base, leaving 8 bases between them. Full variable domain (rest looked up from reference TRBV5-1 and TRBJ2-3): KAGVTQTPRYLIKTRGQQVTLSCSPISGHRSVSWYQQTPGQGLQFLFEYFSETQRNKGNFPGRFSGRQFSNSRSEMNVSTLELGDSALYLCASSFYRGTDTQYFGPGTRLTVL.

This chain joins TRBV5-1 and TRBJ1-2, with unresolved D. V gave up 0 bases and J gave up 4 bases, with 16 bases separating them. This CDR3 region has 16 residues. CDR1 and CDR2 (germline): SGHRS, YFSETQ. Here the CDR3 reads CASSLDPIQAPYGYTF. The CDR3 nucleotides are TGCGCCAGCAGCTTGGACCCAATTCAAGCCCCCTATGGCTACACCTTC.

The rearrangement joins TRBV27 to TRBJ1-6; 8 bases line up with TRBD1. After removal of 8 bases from V and 7 bases from J, the junction contained 13 bases not matched to a gene. Germline CDR1 reads MNHEY; CDR2 reads SMNVEV (reference sequence). The CDR3 is 16 residues long. CDR3 residues: CASRSGGPYRNSPLHF. The CDR3 DNA reads as TGTGCCAGCCGATCAGGGGGCCCCTATAGGAATTCACCCCTCCACTTT.

This chain uses TRBV2 with TRBJ2-6; unclear D gene. The length of the CDR3 is 14 residues. CDR1 is SNHLY and CDR2 is FYNNEI in the germline V gene. Trimming pared 6 bases from V and 4 bases from J, leaving 10 bases between. The CDR3 sequence: CASRQSSGANVLTF. The CDR3 bases are TGTGCCAGCAGACAGAGCTCCGGGGCCAACGTCCTGACTTTC.

The chain employs TRBV15 and TRBJ1-1; weak D call: TRBD1 (6 bases). This CDR3 contains 15 residues. Trimming cost V 2 bases and J 4 bases, with 14 bases left between them. Per germline, CDR1 LNHNV and CDR2 YYDKDF (reference sequence). The CDR3 region has the DNA TGTGCCACCAGCAGAAAATTGGACAGCTTCACTGAAGCTTTCTTT. Translation gives CATSRKLDSFTEAFF.

The V and J genes are TRBV10-3 and TRBJ2-2, with D maybe TRBD1 (5 bases). Trimming stripped 10 bases from V and 1 base from J, with 10 bases between. The CDR3 is 13 amino acids. Germline V gives CDR1 ENHRY, CDR2 SYGVKD. The CDR3 DNA sequence: TGTGCCAGTTCAGACAGGAACACCGGGGAGCTGTTTTTT. This translates into CASSDRNTGELFF.

The gene calls are TRBV11-1 and TRBJ2-2, with 9 bases lining up with TRBD1. The CDR3 consists of 18 residues. CDR1 and CDR2 (germline): SGHAT, FQDESV (reference sequence). V shed 5 bases, J shed 6 bases, and the junction held 16 bases outside the gene matches. CDR3 protein: CASSPKLGQGPKPGELFF. The CDR3 DNA reads TGTGCCAGCAGCCCAAAGCTGGGACAGGGTCCTAAACCCGGGGAGCTGTTTTTT.

The chain uses TRBV18 and TRBJ2-3; TRBD1 matches 11 bases. There are 15 residues in the CDR3. V gave up 4 bases and J gave up 5 bases; unmatched junction bases: 5. Looked up from germline, CDR1 is KGHSH and CDR2 is LQKENI. The CDR3 sequence: CASSLGQGAEDTQYF. The CDR3 region has the DNA TGTGCCAGCTCACTCGGACAGGGGGCAGAAGATACGCAGTATTTT.

This chain joins TRBV11-3 and TRBJ2-3; 8 bases match TRBD2. The CDR3 runs to 16 residues. Germline CDR1 reads SGHNT; CDR2 reads YENEEA. The J segment lost 4 bases and the V segment lost 2 bases, leaving 8 bases of the junction unmatched. CDR3 in DNA: TGTGCCAGCAGCTTATCCAGCGGGGGAGGGGCAGATACGCAGTATTTT. This codes for CASSLSSGGGADTQYF.

The CDR3 here is CASSPSGTQETQYF. For the CDR3, the DNA is TGTGCCAGCAGCCCTAGCGGGACTCAAGAGACCCAGTACTTC. The gene calls are TRBV5-4 and TRBJ2-5; TRBD2 agrees at 9 bases. The CDR3 runs 14 residues. V lost 4 bases and J lost 2; bases outside the gene matches: 3. The V gene's germline CDR1 is SGHNT and CDR2 YYREEE (reference sequence).

The chain is built from TRBV19 and TRBJ2-1; tentative D call: TRBD2 (5 bases). Germline CDR1 LNHDA, CDR2 SQIVND (reference sequence). V lost 5 bases and J lost 0, with 11 bases in between. This CDR3 has 15 residues. The CDR3 reads CASSPSGDSYNEQFF. The CDR3, as DNA: TGTGCCAGTAGTCCAAGCGGAGACTCCTACAATGAGCAGTTCTTC.